The T cell receptor (beta chain) described here comes from a study of response to subunit inactivated influenza vaccine. The study's findings and limits: After each seasonal influenza vaccination, few new T cells are recruited, the authors suggested.

The sample holds many counts of this clonotype. The antigen remains undetermined. TCRdb reanalysed the RT-PCR reads using MiXCR and keeps one entry per CDR3 protein. The sample shows 300,000 to 350,000 distinct CDR3 sequences, 22% of them seen only once. This CDR3 region has 16 residues. Trimming took off 1 base at V and 7 bases at J, with 14 bases between the two ends. Germline CDR1 and CDR2: SGHTA and FQGNSA. The chain carries TRBV7-2 and TRBJ1-6; D not certain. The receptor was isolated from a man aged 45 to 75 who received an inactivated influenza vaccine. Sequencing used PBMCs from blood, obtained approximately 22 months after vaccination. The CDR3 protein is CASSLVAGPGNSPLHF. DNA for the CDR3: TGTGCCAGCAGCTTAGTCGCAGGACCTGGGAATTCACCCCTCCACTTT.